This TCR beta chain comes out of a study of shared clonotypes between healthy human individuals. Assay runs were performed at deep level. Clones were sequenced by immunoSEQ multiplex PCR, and TCRdb holds only the in-frame ones, with some missing. Of approximately 810,000 clones in the sample, over 90% are singletons; the top ten hold about 24%. There are 12 residues in the CDR3. V lost 0 bases and J 5 bases, leaving 6 bases between the germline ends. Germline V lookup: CDR1 SGDLS, CDR2 YYNGEE. As regards this clone: This sample includes further DNA sequences coding for the same CDR3.

Positive CCR7 selection of CD45RO-negative cells yielded the naive CD8 cells, and terminally differentiated effector memory CD45RA+ cells were excluded. This TCR was recovered from a man younger than 45 in good health. The chain recombines TRBV9 with TRBJ2-7; tentatively, D is TRBD2 (5 bases). The sequencing sample was made of naive CD8+ T cells sorted from blood. This chain's CDR3 is CASSVDGNEQYF. The DNA for the CDR3 is TGTGCCAGCAGCGTAGACGGGAACGAGCAGTACTTC.